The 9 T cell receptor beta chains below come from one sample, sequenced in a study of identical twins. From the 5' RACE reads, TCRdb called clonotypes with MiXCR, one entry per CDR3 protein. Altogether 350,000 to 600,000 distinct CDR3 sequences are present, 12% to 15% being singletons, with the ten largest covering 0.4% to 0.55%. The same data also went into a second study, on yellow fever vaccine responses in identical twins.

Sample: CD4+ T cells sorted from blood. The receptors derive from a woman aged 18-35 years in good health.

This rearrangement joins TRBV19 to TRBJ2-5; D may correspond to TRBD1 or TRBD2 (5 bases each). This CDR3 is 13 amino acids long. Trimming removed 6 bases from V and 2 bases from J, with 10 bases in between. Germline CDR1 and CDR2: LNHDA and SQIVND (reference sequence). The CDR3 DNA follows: TGTGCCAGTAGCGGGGCACAGCAAGAGACCCAGTACTTC. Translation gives CASSGAQQETQYF.

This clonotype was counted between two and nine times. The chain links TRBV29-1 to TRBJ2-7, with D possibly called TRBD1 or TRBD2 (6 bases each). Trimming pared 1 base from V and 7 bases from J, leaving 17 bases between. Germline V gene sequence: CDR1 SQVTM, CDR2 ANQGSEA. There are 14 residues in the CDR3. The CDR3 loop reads CSVEVRGVGKEQYF. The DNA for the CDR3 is TGCAGCGTTGAAGTTAGGGGGGTAGGAAAAGAGCAGTACTTC.

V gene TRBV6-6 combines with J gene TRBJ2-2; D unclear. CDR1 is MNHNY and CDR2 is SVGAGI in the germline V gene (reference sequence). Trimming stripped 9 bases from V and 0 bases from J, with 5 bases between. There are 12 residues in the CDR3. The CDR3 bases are TGTGCCAGTTTTACGAACACCGGGGAGCTGTTTTTT. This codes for CASFTNTGELFF.

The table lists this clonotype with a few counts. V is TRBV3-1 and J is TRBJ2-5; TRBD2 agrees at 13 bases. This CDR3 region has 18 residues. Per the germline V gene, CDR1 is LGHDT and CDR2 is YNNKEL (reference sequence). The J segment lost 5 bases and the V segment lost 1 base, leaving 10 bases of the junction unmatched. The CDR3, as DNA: TGTGCCAGCAGCCAAGTGACTTCCGGACTAGCGGGGGCCGAGACCCAGTACTTC. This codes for CASSQVTSGLAGAETQYF.

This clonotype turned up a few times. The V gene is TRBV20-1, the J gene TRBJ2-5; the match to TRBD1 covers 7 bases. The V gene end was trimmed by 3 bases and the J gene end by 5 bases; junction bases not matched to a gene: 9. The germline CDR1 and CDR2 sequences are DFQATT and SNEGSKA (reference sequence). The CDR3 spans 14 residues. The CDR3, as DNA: TGCAGTGCTAGTCCAGGGGGAGTGGATGAGACCCAGTACTTC. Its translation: CSASPGGVDETQYF.

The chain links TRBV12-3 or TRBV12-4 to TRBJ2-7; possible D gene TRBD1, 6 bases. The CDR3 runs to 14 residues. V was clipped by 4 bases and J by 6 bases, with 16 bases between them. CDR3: CASSSFTLRGEQYF. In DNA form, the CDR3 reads TGTGCCAGCAGTTCCTTTACCCTCAGGGGCGAGCAGTACTTC.

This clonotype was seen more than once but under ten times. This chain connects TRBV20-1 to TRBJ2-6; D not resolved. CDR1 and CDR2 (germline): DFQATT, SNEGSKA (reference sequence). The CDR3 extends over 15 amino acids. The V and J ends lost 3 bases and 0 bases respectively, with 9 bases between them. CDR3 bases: TGCAGTGCTAGCCGGATCCTCTCTGGGGCCAACGTCCTGACTTTC. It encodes CSASRILSGANVLTF.

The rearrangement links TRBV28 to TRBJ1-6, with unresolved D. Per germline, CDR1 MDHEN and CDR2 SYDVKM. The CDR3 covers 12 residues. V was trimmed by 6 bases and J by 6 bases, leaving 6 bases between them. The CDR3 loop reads CASSRFNSPLHF. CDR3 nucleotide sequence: TGTGCCAGCAGCCGCTTTAATTCACCCCTCCACTTT.

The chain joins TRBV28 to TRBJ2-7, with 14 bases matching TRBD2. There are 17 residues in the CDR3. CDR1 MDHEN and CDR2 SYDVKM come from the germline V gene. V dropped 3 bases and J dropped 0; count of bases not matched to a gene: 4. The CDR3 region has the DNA TGTGCCAGCAGTTTGCCGACTAGCGGGGGGGCCTCCTACGAGCAGTACTTC. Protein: CASSLPTSGGASYEQYF.